Below are 8 T cell receptor beta chains sequenced from a single sample in a study of T cell changes during pregnancy in multiple sclerosis. Sequencing was performed with immunoSEQ multiplex PCR; in TCRdb, only in-frame clones are kept and a portion is missing. The data show around 100,000 clones, around 92% seen once. The sample in question was peripheral blood, obtained after pregnancy. Receptors originate from a female donor with multiple sclerosis, enrolled in a pregnancy study.

This chain links TRBV27 with TRBJ2-5, with 9 nucleotides matching TRBD1. Unmatched junction bases numbered 3, after V lost 2 bases and J lost 5 bases. Germline loops: CDR1 MNHEY, CDR2 SMNVEV (reference sequence). The CDR3 has 14 residues. CDR3 nucleotides: TGTGCCAGCAGTTTACTGACAGGGGGGGAGACCCAGTACTTC. Translated, it gives CASSLLTGGETQYF.

The chain carries TRBV28 and TRBJ2-7; D is possibly TRBD1 (5 bases). Germline V gene sequence: CDR1 MDHEN, CDR2 SYDVKM. The CDR3 covers 13 residues. The V end lost 5 bases, the J end lost 5 bases, and 13 bases lay between the germline ends. This chain's CDR3 is CASSTTVPNEQYF. The CDR3 DNA reads TGTGCCAGCAGTACGACAGTCCCTAACGAGCAGTACTTC.

The chain has TRBV19 and TRBJ1-5; D is undetermined. The CDR3 extends over 13 amino acids. Germline CDR1 and CDR2: LNHDA and SQIVND (reference sequence). V gave up 3 bases and J gave up 9 bases, with 12 bases separating them. This CDR3 reads CASSISRNGPQHF. CDR3 DNA sequence: TGTGCCAGTAGTATCAGTCGCAATGGGCCCCAGCATTTT.

This rearrangement joins TRBV7-8 to TRBJ2-5, with 12 bases lining up with TRBD2. J gave up 2 bases and V 4 bases, and 8 bases lay outside the gene matches. The CDR3 is 17 residues long. Germline CDR1 and CDR2: SGHVS and FQNEAQ. CDR3 nucleotide sequence: TGTGCCAGCAGCTCCCGACTAGCGGGGGTTCTACAAGAGACCCAGTACTTC. Translation: CASSSRLAGVLQETQYF.

The chain is built from TRBV4-2 and TRBJ1-2; 7 bases match TRBD1. The CDR3 runs to 14 residues. CDR1 and CDR2 from the germline V gene are LGHNA and YNFKEQ. V dropped 1 base and J dropped 4; count of bases not matched to a gene: 3. The CDR3 bases are TGTGCCAGCAGCCAAGCAGGGGGGAGCTATGGCTACACCTTC. Its translation is CASSQAGGSYGYTF.

This clone has only one observation. The junction differs from germline at one of its ends, possibly a read error. This rearrangement joins TRBV4-1 to TRBJ2-5; D unclear. The CDR3 length is 15 residues. Germline CDR1 is MGHRA and CDR2 is YSYEKL. CDR3 in amino acids: CASSKEDWAEETQYF. CDR3 DNA: TGCGCCAGCAGCAAAGAAGATTGGGCAGAGGAGACCCAGTACTTC.

The V and J genes are TRBV18 and TRBJ1-5; D not resolved. CDR3 length: 13 residues. V shed 4 bases and J shed 3 bases, with 7 bases lying between them. Germline V gene data show CDR1 as KGHSH and CDR2 as LQKENI. CDR3 DNA: TGTGCCAGCTCACGCGGTGACAATCAGCCCCAGCATTTT. Translating gives CASSRGDNQPQHF.

The DNA for the CDR3 is TGTGCCAGCACTTCAGGGGATGATACTGAAGCTTTCTTT. It codes for CASTSGDDTEAFF. The rearrangement uses TRBV27 and TRBJ1-1, with D perhaps TRBD1 (6 bases). Germline CDR1 is MNHEY and CDR2 is SMNVEV (reference sequence). CDR3 size: 13 residues. Deletions cut 7 bases from V and 5 bases from J, with 14 bases between.